Presented here are 32 T cell receptor beta chains from one specimen sequenced in a study of shared clonotypes between healthy human individuals. The repertoire was sequenced with immunoSEQ multiplex PCR; TCRdb's copy has only in-frame clones and lacks some. Of 2 million to 2.5 million clones in the sample, approximately 95% were seen once. The specimen was naive CD4+ T cells from PBMCs. Subset specified: CD45RA+ positively selected. These receptors were taken from a man aged 18-30 years in good health. Some clones in this sample may be carry-over from other donors' samples.

This chain connects TRBV7-3 to TRBJ2-1, with D hard to call. Per germline, CDR1 SGHTA and CDR2 FQGTGA. V was cut by 5 bases and J by 5 bases, with 16 bases left in between. The CDR3 sequence is 15 residues long. The DNA for the CDR3 is TGTGCCAGCAGCAATAACCTGGGTGGTAACAATGAGCAGTTCTTC. It is translated as CASSNNLGGNNEQFF.

This chain uses TRBV11-2 with TRBJ1-5; maybe TRBD1 (5 bases). Germline V gene data show CDR1 as SGHAT and CDR2 as FQNNGV. CDR3 size: 13 residues. Between the trimmed V and J ends, which lost 5 bases and 11 bases, there was a span of 16 bases. CDR3 sequence (DNA): TGTGCCAGCAGCACGCACCCCCAGGGATCCCAGCATTTT. It codes for CASSTHPQGSQHF.

The V gene is TRBV5-1, the J gene TRBJ1-2; D possibly corresponds to TRBD1 (5 bases). V shed 2 bases and J shed 4 bases, with 15 bases lying between them. This CDR3 has 15 residues. Germline V lookup: CDR1 SGHRS, CDR2 YFSETQ. CDR3 DNA sequence: TGCGCCAGCAGCTTAGCGGGACCAACGGCCTATGGCTACACCTTC. As protein: CASSLAGPTAYGYTF.

This rearrangement joins TRBV14 to TRBJ2-3; D gene unclear. This CDR3 comprises 16 residues. From germline, CDR1 is SGHDN and CDR2 FVKESK. V was clipped by 0 bases and J by 4 bases, with 14 bases between them. CDR3 nucleotides: TGTGCCAGCAGCCAAGAGTGGCTGGTCGGCCCAGATACGCAGTATTTT. Protein: CASSQEWLVGPDTQYF. The complete variable domain, with remaining parts taken from reference TRBV14 and TRBJ2-3, reads EAGVTQFPSHSVIEKGQTVTLRCDPISGHDNLYWYRRVMGKEIKFLLHFVKESKQDESGMPNNRFLAERTGGTYSTLKVQPAELEDSGVYFCASSQEWLVGPDTQYFGPGTRLTVL.

A single count supports this clone. The chain employs TRBV4-1 and TRBJ2-7; possible D gene TRBD2, 5 bases. CDR3 length: 13 residues. Trimming stripped 4 bases from V and 5 bases from J, with 12 bases between. Germline lookup yields CDR1 MGHRA and CDR2 YSYEKL. CDR3 sequence reads: CASSPANGNEQYF. As DNA, the CDR3 is TGCGCCAGCAGCCCGGCGAACGGGAACGAGCAGTACTTC.

The chain uses TRBV5-1 and TRBJ2-1, with TRBD2 as a possible D gene (5 bases). V lost 3 bases and J 3 bases, leaving 16 bases between the germline ends. CDR1 and CDR2 (germline): SGHRS, YFSETQ. This CDR3 spans 16 amino acids. The CDR3 DNA reads TGCGCCAGCAGCTGGAACCTAGCCTACCTCTACAATGAGCAGTTCTTC. Amino acid sequence: CASSWNLAYLYNEQFF.

The chain carries TRBV7-9 and TRBJ2-2; the D call may be TRBD1 or TRBD2 (5 bases each). In germline, CDR1 is SEHNR, CDR2 FQNEAQ (reference sequence). With 5 bases removed from V and 1 base from J, the gap between germline ends came to 11 bases. The CDR3 has 15 amino acids. This chain's CDR3 is CASSRGRENTGELFF. DNA of the CDR3: TGTGCCAGCAGCCGGGGACGGGAGAACACCGGGGAGCTGTTTTTT.

The chain recombines TRBV6-1 with TRBJ2-1; D not certain. The V gene's germline CDR1 is MNHNS and CDR2 SASEGT. This CDR3 spans 11 amino acids. V lost 7 bases and J lost 5, with 6 bases in between. The CDR3 DNA reads as TGTGCCAGCATCCTGAACAATGAGCAGTTCTTC. Its translation is CASILNNEQFF.

As to this clone: The same CDR3 also results from other DNA sequences found in this sample. CDR3 bases: TGCAGTGCTACTCGTGAGACCCAGTACTTC. Translating gives CSATRETQYF. The chain is built from TRBV20-1 and TRBJ2-5, with D hard to call. The CDR3 extends over 10 amino acids. The V end lost 4 bases, the J end lost 5 bases, and 5 bases lay between the germline ends. CDR1 is DFQATT, CDR2 SNEGSKA, per germline (reference sequence).

The chain joins TRBV7-2 to TRBJ2-1; the D is unclear. CDR3 length: 12 amino acids. Germline V gene lookup returns CDR1 SGHTA and CDR2 FQGNSA. The V and J ends lost 1 base and 7 bases respectively, with 5 bases between them. The CDR3 protein is CASSLEGNEQFF. The CDR3 nucleotides are TGTGCCAGCAGCTTAGAAGGTAATGAGCAGTTCTTC.

J is TRBJ2-2 and V is TRBV29-1, with D perhaps TRBD2 (5 bases). Germline V gives CDR1 SQVTM, CDR2 ANQGSEA. This CDR3 has 12 amino acids. V shed 0 bases and J shed 7 bases, with 6 bases lying between them. The CDR3 loop reads CSVEDRGGELFF. CDR3 nucleotides: TGCAGCGTTGAAGATCGGGGCGGGGAGCTGTTTTTT.

The J gene is TRBJ2-7, the V gene TRBV20-1; D remains unclear. Germline assignment: CDR1 DFQATT and CDR2 SNEGSKA (reference sequence). The V end was cut by 7 bases, the J end by 5 bases, with 6 bases between. The CDR3 spans 9 residues. CDR3 in DNA: TGCAGTGATGAGCACGAGCAGTACTTC. Its protein product is CSDEHEQYF.

V gene TRBV9 combines with J gene TRBJ2-5; D is unresolved. The CDR3 sequence is 14 residues long. The germline V and J ends were trimmed by 1 base and 2 bases, with 9 bases remaining between them. Germline V gene data show CDR1 as SGDLS and CDR2 as YYNGEE. The CDR3 nucleotides read TGTGCCAGCAGCGTAAGCCGTTGGCAAGAGACCCAGTACTTC. Translation: CASSVSRWQETQYF.

This rearrangement joins TRBV2 to TRBJ2-7; D not certain. Trimming left V 4 bases short and J 4 bases short, with 8 bases between. The germline V gene encodes CDR1 SNHLY and CDR2 FYNNEI. The CDR3 is 12 residues long. The CDR3 nucleotides are TGTGCCAGCAGTGGGTCGCATTACGAGCAGTACTTC. Amino acids: CASSGSHYEQYF.

In DNA form, the CDR3 reads TGTGCCAGCAGTCGACCAGGGACGGTAGGAAACACCATATATTTT. Translating it yields CASSRPGTVGNTIYF. This chain uses TRBV4-2 with TRBJ1-3; D may be TRBD1 (5 bases). Trimming removed 6 bases from V and 4 bases from J, with 16 bases in between. The CDR3 spans 15 residues. Germline CDR1 LGHNA, CDR2 YNFKEQ.

The J gene is TRBJ2-2, the V gene TRBV11-2; the D is unclear. This CDR3 is built from 13 residues. Germline V gene lookup returns CDR1 SGHAT and CDR2 FQNNGV. The V end lost 1 base, the J end lost 6 bases, and 6 bases lay between the germline ends. The CDR3 DNA reads as TGTGCCAGCAGCTTAGTACTTCCCGGGGAGCTGTTTTTT. Protein: CASSLVLPGELFF.

With respect to this clone: This sample includes further DNA sequences coding for the same CDR3. V and J are TRBV28 and TRBJ1-2; 8 bases align to TRBD1. There are 13 residues in the CDR3. CDR1 and CDR2 from the germline V gene are MDHEN and SYDVKM. Trimming took 6 bases from V and 3 from J; bases not matched to a gene: 3. The DNA of the CDR3 is TGTGCCAGCAGCCTGACAGGGGACTATGGCTACACCTTC. The encoded protein is CASSLTGDYGYTF.

The rearrangement uses TRBV20-1 and TRBJ2-5; possible D gene TRBD2, 5 bases. Germline CDR1 is DFQATT and CDR2 is SNEGSKA (reference sequence). This CDR3 comprises 11 residues. The DNA for the CDR3 is TGCAGCTTTAGCGCTAAAGAGACCCAGTACTTC. This gives the protein CSFSAKETQYF.

The chain links TRBV5-4 to TRBJ2-5; no reliable D call. CDR1 is SGHNT, CDR2 YYREEE, per germline (reference sequence). There are 14 residues in the CDR3. Trimming stripped 3 bases from V and 0 bases from J, with 9 bases between. CDR3 protein: CASSSLGNQETQYF. CDR3 nucleotides: TGTGCCAGCAGCTCGCTGGGTAACCAAGAGACCCAGTACTTC. Using reference TRBV5-4 and TRBJ2-5 for the parts outside the CDR3, the full variable domain is ETGVTQSPTHLIKTRGQQVTLRCSSQSGHNTVSWYQQALGQGPQFIFQYYREEENGRGNFPPRFSGLQFPNYSSELNVNALELDDSALYLCASSSLGNQETQYFGPGTRLLVL.

This clone has just a few counts. The V and J genes are TRBV27 and TRBJ1-1; D is unclear. Germline-derived CDR1 and CDR2 are MNHEY and SMNVEV (reference sequence). Trimming removed 6 bases from V and 1 base from J, with 12 bases in between. This CDR3 has 14 residues. For the CDR3, the DNA is TGTGCCAGCAGCTTAATAACGGGGAACACTGAAGCTTTCTTT. Amino acid sequence: CASSLITGNTEAFF.

Comment on this clone: The same CDR3 also results from other DNA sequences found in this sample. The genes are TRBV15 and TRBJ1-1, with D perhaps TRBD1 (5 bases). The germline CDR1 and CDR2 sequences are LNHNV and YYDKDF (reference sequence). There are 13 residues in the CDR3. The CDR3 sequence is CATSGGSRTEAFF. Written as DNA, the CDR3 is TGTGCAACAAGTGGGGGATCCCGCACTGAAGCTTTCTTT.

V gene TRBV7-7 combines with J gene TRBJ1-5; a weak D match, TRBD1 (5 bases). Trimming cost V 1 base and J 7 bases, with 8 bases left between them. CDR1 is SSHAT and CDR2 is FNYEAQ in the germline V gene (reference sequence). This CDR3 spans 13 amino acids. The CDR3 region is CASSLVRGQPQHF. The CDR3 coding sequence is TGTGCCAGCAGCTTAGTGAGGGGCCAGCCCCAGCATTTT.

The DNA for the CDR3 is TGTGCCAGCTCTAAAATACAGCTCAGGACTAATCAGCCCCAGCATTTT. It encodes CASSKIQLRTNQPQHF. The chain carries TRBV18 and TRBJ1-5; D ambiguous. Per the germline V gene, CDR1 is KGHSH and CDR2 is LQKENI. This CDR3 is built from 16 residues. Trimming pared 6 bases from V and 4 bases from J, leaving 19 bases between. Complete variable domain (other parts from reference TRBV18 and TRBJ1-5): NAGVMQNPRHLVRRRGQEARLRCSPMKGHSHVYWYRQLPEEGLKFMVYLQKENIIDESGMPKERFSAEFPKEGPSILRIQQVVRGDSAAYFCASSKIQLRTNQPQHFGDGTRLSIL.

In its sample, this clone was seen once. The chain joins TRBV15 to TRBJ2-1; TRBD2 aligns across 15 bases. Per germline, CDR1 LNHNV and CDR2 YYDKDF (reference sequence). V lost 5 bases and J lost 8; bases outside the gene matches: 7. The CDR3 sequence is 16 residues long. This CDR3 reads CATSARTSGRVYEQFF. CDR3 nucleotide sequence: TGTGCCACCAGCGCCCGGACTAGCGGGAGGGTCTATGAGCAGTTCTTC.

This chain joins TRBV29-1 and TRBJ2-5; D gene uncertain. Germline V CDR1 and CDR2: SQVTM, ANQGSEA. V was pared by 4 bases and J by 5 bases, with 5 bases between. This CDR3 is 10 amino acids long. The CDR3 sequence: CSVAWETQYF. In nucleotides, the CDR3 is TGCAGCGTTGCTTGGGAGACCCAGTACTTC.

J is TRBJ2-5 and V is TRBV4-1; a possible D gene is TRBD1 (6 bases). The CDR3 is made up of 14 amino acids. Germline V gene lookup returns CDR1 MGHRA and CDR2 YSYEKL. Trimming took 1 base from V and 7 from J, leaving 13 bases between them. The chain's CDR3 is CASSQGGQLGTQYF. The CDR3 DNA is TGCGCCAGCAGCCAAGGTGGACAGTTAGGGACCCAGTACTTC.

The chain carries TRBV9 and TRBJ2-7, with a tentative D call TRBD1 (6 bases). Germline lookup yields CDR1 SGDLS and CDR2 YYNGEE. V was shortened by 0 bases and J by 5 bases, with 12 bases between the two germline ends. This CDR3 contains 14 residues. The DNA of the CDR3 is TGTGCCAGCAGCGTAGTGCCTGGGGGCCACGAGCAGTACTTC. It translates to CASSVVPGGHEQYF.

The chain recombines TRBV28 with TRBJ2-1, with D possibly TRBD2 on 5 matching bases. CDR1 MDHEN and CDR2 SYDVKM come from the germline V gene. The V and J ends lost 2 bases and 7 bases respectively, with 12 bases between them. The CDR3 consists of 14 residues. CDR3 sequence reads: CASSLPFERNEQFF. The CDR3 DNA is TGTGCCAGCAGTTTACCCTTCGAGCGGAATGAGCAGTTCTTC. Looking up the rest from reference TRBV28 and TRBJ2-1 gives the full variable domain: DVKVTQSSRYLVKRTGEKVFLECVQDMDHENMFWYRQDPGLGLRLIYFSYDVKMKEKGDIPEGYSVSREKKERFSLILESASTNQTSMYLCASSLPFERNEQFFGPGTRLTVL.

This clone has a handful of counts. The rearrangement links TRBV29-1 to TRBJ1-2; the D is unclear. The CDR3 sequence is 12 residues long. Germline V gene lookup returns CDR1 SQVTM and CDR2 ANQGSEA. V shed 4 bases and J shed 1 base, with 7 bases lying between them. The CDR3 DNA sequence: TGCAGCGTTGTGAAGGGTAACTATGGCTACACCTTC. Protein: CSVVKGNYGYTF.

The V call is TRBV5-1, the J call TRBJ2-7; D might be TRBD2 (5 bases). Germline CDR1 SGHRS, CDR2 YFSETQ. There are 16 residues in the CDR3. V lost 4 bases to trimming and J lost 1 base, with 18 bases between them. CDR3 coding DNA: TGCGCCAGCAGCCCGAGGCGGACTTCCCCTTCCTACGAGCAGTACTTC. Its translation: CASSPRRTSPSYEQYF.

The chain carries TRBV6-4 and TRBJ2-1, with TRBD2 matching 9 bases. The V and J ends lost 0 bases and 3 bases, in that order; junction bases with no gene match: 3. The CDR3 is 16 residues long. From germline, CDR1 is MRHNA and CDR2 SNTAGT. DNA of the CDR3: TGTGCCAGCAGTGACTCGCCTAGCGGGAACTACAATGAGCAGTTCTTC. This codes for CASSDSPSGNYNEQFF.

This chain uses TRBV18 with TRBJ2-3; D unclear. Germline V gene lookup returns CDR1 KGHSH and CDR2 LQKENI. V was cut by 5 bases and J by 4 bases, with 13 bases left in between. This CDR3 has 14 amino acids. Here the CDR3 reads CASSSSTRSDTQYF. The DNA of the CDR3 is TGTGCCAGCTCATCCTCAACTCGTTCAGATACGCAGTATTTT. Combining the CDR3 with reference TRBV18 and TRBJ2-3 gives the whole variable domain NAGVMQNPRHLVRRRGQEARLRCSPMKGHSHVYWYRQLPEEGLKFMVYLQKENIIDESGMPKERFSAEFPKEGPSILRIQQVVRGDSAAYFCASSSSTRSDTQYFGPGTRLTVL.